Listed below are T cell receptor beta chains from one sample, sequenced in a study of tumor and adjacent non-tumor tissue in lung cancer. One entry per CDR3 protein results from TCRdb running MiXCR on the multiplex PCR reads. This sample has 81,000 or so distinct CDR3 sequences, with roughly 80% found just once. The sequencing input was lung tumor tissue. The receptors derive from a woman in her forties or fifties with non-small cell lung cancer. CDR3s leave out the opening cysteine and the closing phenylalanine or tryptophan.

CDR3aa: SVGQGRGEIQY; v_gene: TRBV29-1; j_gene: TRBJ2-5
CDR3aa: AGIYSWANSYEQY; v_gene: TRBV6-2/TRBV6-3; j_gene: TRBJ2-7
CDR3aa: CTPERGVIQETQY; v_gene: TRBV20-1; j_gene: TRBJ2-5
CDR3aa: ASSLDKGLASTGRQY; v_gene: TRBV11-2; j_gene: TRBJ2-3
CDR3aa: ASSYRGPGLAGRLNTQY; v_gene: TRBV6-5; j_gene: TRBJ2-3
CDR3aa: SVRIIDMGYNERF; v_gene: TRBV20-1; j_gene: TRBJ2-1
CDR3aa: SQLLAGEPPNTGELL; v_gene: TRBV20-1; j_gene: TRBJ2-2
CDR3aa: ASSLGKETKY; v_gene: TRBV12-3/TRBV12-4; j_gene: TRBJ2-5
CDR3aa: ASSFIVWGDNEHF; v_gene: TRBV11-2; j_gene: TRBJ2-1
CDR3aa: ASNQNAVVSNQPQH; v_gene: TRBV28; j_gene: TRBJ1-5
CDR3aa: ASSPSGTGEETQY; v_gene: TRBV28; j_gene: TRBJ2-5
CDR3aa: ANSTRARDLPYEQN; v_gene: TRBV12-3/TRBV12-4; j_gene: TRBJ2-7
CDR3aa: VSSLDKRQTYEQY; v_gene: TRBV7-9; j_gene: TRBJ2-7
CDR3aa: ASSEKSGLAGGTQY; v_gene: TRBV10-2; j_gene: TRBJ2-3
CDR3aa: ASTFKGTGSADTQY; v_gene: TRBV12-3/TRBV12-4; j_gene: TRBJ2-3
CDR3aa: SVEDRLNSYEQY; v_gene: TRBV20-1; j_gene: TRBJ2-7
CDR3aa: ACSYLNRPNQPHQ; v_gene: TRBV6-5; j_gene: TRBJ1-5
CDR3aa: QQGTSGSTNEQF; v_gene: TRBV28; j_gene: TRBJ2-1
CDR3aa: ASIEAPVTVNSPLH; v_gene: TRBV6-1; j_gene: TRBJ1-6
CDR3aa: ATRDGSVYGANVLT; v_gene: TRBV24-1; j_gene: TRBJ2-6
CDR3aa: SALGGNLRETQY; v_gene: TRBV20-1; j_gene: TRBJ2-5
CDR3aa: STRGSTSGSTDTQY; v_gene: TRBV29-1; j_gene: TRBJ2-3
CDR3aa: TSAKRNNEQL; v_gene: TRBV6-2/TRBV6-3; j_gene: TRBJ2-1
CDR3aa: ASSLMGSYEQY; v_gene: TRBV12-3/TRBV12-4; j_gene: TRBJ2-7
CDR3aa: ASSRLPENEQF; v_gene: TRBV12-3/TRBV12-4; j_gene: TRBJ2-1
CDR3aa: VSSQELVINNEQF; v_gene: TRBV4-3; j_gene: TRBJ2-1
CDR3aa: AISIATRADTQY; v_gene: TRBV11-1; j_gene: TRBJ2-3
CDR3aa: TSSSGSSPLH; v_gene: TRBV13; j_gene: TRBJ1-6
CDR3aa: NGGDISYEQY; v_gene: TRBV29-1; j_gene: TRBJ2-7
CDR3aa: ASSLRVNTEAF; v_gene: TRBV12-3/TRBV12-4; j_gene: TRBJ1-1
CDR3aa: ASNQDVIISERADANTQY; v_gene: TRBV4-2; j_gene: TRBJ2-3
CDR3aa: ASSQVKGAREKLF; v_gene: TRBV4-2; j_gene: TRBJ1-4
CDR3aa: ASSQWEGESHY; v_gene: TRBV5-4; j_gene: TRBJ2-5
CDR3aa: SARALGGRVYEQY; v_gene: TRBV20-1; j_gene: TRBJ2-7
CDR3aa: SAGWGTNSGTNVLT; v_gene: TRBV20-1; j_gene: TRBJ2-6
CDR3aa: ASSPTAGSPDAQY; v_gene: TRBV18; j_gene: TRBJ2-3
CDR3aa: ASSFGLGEKSNNIQY; v_gene: TRBV28; j_gene: TRBJ2-4
CDR3aa: SASERGNEQF; v_gene: TRBV20-1; j_gene: TRBJ2-1
CDR3aa: ASSQDLYMGLSEQY; v_gene: TRBV4-1; j_gene: TRBJ2-7
CDR3aa: ASRPVGEETF; v_gene: TRBV7-9; j_gene: TRBJ1-1
CDR3aa: VSSYGTLYEQY; v_gene: TRBV6-6; j_gene: TRBJ2-7
CDR3aa: ASRILAADAQY; v_gene: TRBV12-3/TRBV12-4; j_gene: TRBJ2-3
CDR3aa: ASSLGTSFSKDTQC; v_gene: TRBV28; j_gene: TRBJ2-3
CDR3aa: ASGRTSRNSNQPQR; v_gene: TRBV6-1; j_gene: TRBJ1-5
CDR3aa: PSNKNRDTGELF; v_gene: TRBV11-2; j_gene: TRBJ2-2
CDR3aa: ASSPGQCSNQPQH; v_gene: TRBV6-5; j_gene: TRBJ1-5
CDR3aa: AISSPGQGYNEQF; v_gene: TRBV10-3; j_gene: TRBJ2-1
CDR3aa: ASKSGTANTNGYT; v_gene: TRBV28; j_gene: TRBJ1-2
CDR3aa: AGTPDNIYEQY; v_gene: TRBV6-2/TRBV6-3; j_gene: TRBJ2-7
CDR3aa: ASNSDRGAVVETQY; v_gene: TRBV6-9; j_gene: TRBJ2-5
CDR3aa: ASSLGLADYTDTQC; v_gene: TRBV7-9; j_gene: TRBJ2-3
CDR3aa: SASDRTGEQY; v_gene: TRBV20-1; j_gene: TRBJ2-7
CDR3aa: TSSYLNRPNQPQH; v_gene: TRBV6-5; j_gene: TRBJ1-5